The clone carrying this TCR beta chain appeared a few times. The antigen remains undetermined. An end of the junction differs from the germline gene, which may be a read error. Other DNA sequences in this specimen translate into the identical CDR3. The data are from a study of graft-versus-host responses after intestinal transplantation. Study-wide points: Early post-transplant HvG declines were associated with peak circulating GvH clone levels. GvH clones appeared in recipient marrow, some first in ileum or blood.

CDR1 and CDR2 (germline): SGHRS, YFSETQ. There are 15 residues in the CDR3. The repertoire was sequenced with immunoSEQ multiplex PCR; TCRdb's copy has only in-frame clones and lacks some. The table has 39,000 or so clones, 93% seen once. The chain recombines TRBV5-1 with TRBJ2-7; D is perhaps TRBD2 (6 bases). The input for sequencing was unstimulated CD8+ T cells sorted from spleen or lymph node cells, taken before transplant. The source is a human donor who was the organ donor for an intestinal transplant. DNA for the CDR3: TGCGCCAGCAGATTGGGGGGTCAGGACGGATACGAGCAGTACTTC. Translation gives CASRLGGQDGYEQYF.